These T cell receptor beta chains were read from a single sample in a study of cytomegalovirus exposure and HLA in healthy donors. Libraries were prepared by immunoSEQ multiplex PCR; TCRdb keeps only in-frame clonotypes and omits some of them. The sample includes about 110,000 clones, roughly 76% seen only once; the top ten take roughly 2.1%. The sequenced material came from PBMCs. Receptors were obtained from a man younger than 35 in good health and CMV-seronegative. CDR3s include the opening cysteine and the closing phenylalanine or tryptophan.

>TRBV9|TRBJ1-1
CASSFTGGMNTEAFF
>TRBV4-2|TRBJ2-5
CASSHVDREETQYF
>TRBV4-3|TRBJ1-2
CASSQGQGHGYTF
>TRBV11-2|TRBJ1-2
CASSLKGGGISGYTF
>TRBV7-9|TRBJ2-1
CASSLGTQGLEEQFF
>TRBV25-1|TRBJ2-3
CASSELQRGSTDTQYF
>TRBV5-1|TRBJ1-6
CASSLGATENSPLHF
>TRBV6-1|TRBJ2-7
CASRLLEVYEQYF
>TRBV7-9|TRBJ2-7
CASSPQVIYEQYF
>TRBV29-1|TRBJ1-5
CSVGLGGVNQPQHF
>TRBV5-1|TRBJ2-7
CASSSIAGGPYEQYF
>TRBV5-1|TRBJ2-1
CASSQQGDEQFF
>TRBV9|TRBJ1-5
CASSVTGSSNQPQHF
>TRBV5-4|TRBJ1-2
CASSRDTTGGYTF
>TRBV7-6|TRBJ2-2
CASSATSGRRGTGELFF
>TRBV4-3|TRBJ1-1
CASSQEVARTEAFF
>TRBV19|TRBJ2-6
CASIDGGARGANVLTF